The 27 T cell receptor beta chains in this list originate from one sample, sequenced in a study of blood T cell repertoires in COVID-19. Data came from immunoSEQ multiplex PCR; TCRdb stores just in-frame clones and leaves some out. The sample records 300,000 to 350,000 clones, about nine tenths being singletons. The sample taken for sequencing was peripheral blood. These receptors were collected from a man aged 18 to 30 with active or convalescent COVID-19.

V is TRBV4-1 and J is TRBJ2-7; D gene uncertain. The V gene's germline CDR1 is MGHRA and CDR2 YSYEKL. V gave up 1 base and J gave up 1 base, with 14 bases separating them. This CDR3 contains 16 residues. As DNA, the CDR3 is TGCGCCAGCAGCCAAGGTTTGGTCGTCGCGTCCTACGAGCAGTACTTC. Encoded protein: CASSQGLVVASYEQYF.

The chain combines TRBV24-1 with TRBJ2-7; D remains ambiguous. The CDR3 loop spans 14 amino acids. Germline-derived CDR1 and CDR2 are KGHDR and SFDVKD. Trimming pared 2 bases from V and 0 bases from J, leaving 7 bases between. In nucleotides, the CDR3 is TGTGCCACCAGTGATTATCCGAGCTCCTACGAGCAGTACTTC. Translation gives CATSDYPSSYEQYF.

This clone was seen a handful of times. The V call is TRBV9, the J call TRBJ2-7; 9 bases map to TRBD2. Per germline, CDR1 SGDLS and CDR2 YYNGEE. There are 14 residues in the CDR3. After removal of 3 bases from V and 7 bases from J, the junction contained 8 bases not matched to a gene. CDR3 DNA sequence: TGTGCCAGCAGCGAGACCGGGACTAGCCGTGAGCAGTACTTC. Amino acid sequence: CASSETGTSREQYF.

This chain uses TRBV2 with TRBJ1-1, with a tentative D call TRBD1 (5 bases). V was clipped by 6 bases and J by 8 bases, with 28 bases between them. The CDR3 runs 17 residues. Germline V lookup: CDR1 SNHLY, CDR2 FYNNEI. The CDR3 bases are TGTGCCAGCAGCCAGCCCAAGACGACAGACGGTGGAGTCGAAGCTTTCTTT. It specifies CASSQPKTTDGGVEAFF.

The V call is TRBV7-2, the J call TRBJ2-7; D is ambiguous. V was clipped by 1 base and J by 3 bases, with 7 bases between them. The germline CDR1 and CDR2 sequences are SGHTA and FQGNSA. The CDR3 covers 13 residues. Written as DNA, the CDR3 is TGTGCCAGCAGCTTAGGTTTATTCTACGAGCAGTACTTC. Translated, it gives CASSLGLFYEQYF.

The rearrangement links TRBV5-8 to TRBJ2-1; 7 bases map to TRBD1. The CDR3 runs to 16 residues. Germline V gene data show CDR1 as SGHTS and CDR2 as YDEGEE. The V segment lost 4 bases and the J segment 7 bases; nucleotides outside the gene matches: 14. The DNA for the CDR3 is TGTGCCAGCAGCCCCGGACAGGACCTCCTCGGGAATGAGCAGTTCTTC. This codes for CASSPGQDLLGNEQFF.

The V gene is TRBV10-2, the J gene TRBJ2-2, with D possibly TRBD1 on 5 matching bases. This CDR3 region has 12 residues. Trimming took off 6 bases at V and 5 bases at J, with 7 bases between the two ends. The V gene's germline CDR1 is WSHSY and CDR2 SAAADI. CDR3 in DNA: TGCGCCAGCAGCAGGGCGACCGGGGAGCTGTTTTTT. Translated, it gives CASSRATGELFF.

In this sample, this clone turned up once. One junction end does not reproduce the germline sequence, and a read error may be involved. The rearrangement joins TRBV29-1 to TRBJ2-5; TRBD2 matches at 12 bases. Germline CDR1 and CDR2: SQVTM and ANQGSEA. There are 15 residues in the CDR3. The DNA of the CDR3 is TGCAGCGTAGAAGGACTAGCGGGATCTTATGGGACCCAGTACTTC. Protein product: CSVEGLAGSYGTQYF.

J is TRBJ1-2 and V is TRBV5-4; the match to TRBD1 covers 9 bases. This CDR3 is 15 amino acids long. The germline V gene encodes CDR1 SGHNT and CDR2 YYREEE (reference sequence). The trim removed 4 bases at V and 6 bases at J, leaving 10 bases unmatched. The DNA of the CDR3 is TGTGCCAGCAGCACCCCGGGACAGGGTGAACATGGCTACACCTTC. This sequence encodes CASSTPGQGEHGYTF.

V usage is TRBV6-1 and J usage is TRBJ1-1, with D perhaps matching TRBD1 (6 bases). V lost 2 bases and J 3 bases, leaving 13 bases between the germline ends. Germline V lookup: CDR1 MNHNS, CDR2 SASEGT. There are 15 residues in the CDR3. The CDR3 nucleotides are TGTGCCAGCAGTGAAACAGGGTTTTCGGACACTGAAGCTTTCTTT. Translation gives CASSETGFSDTEAFF.

V gene TRBV13 combines with J gene TRBJ2-1; TRBD1 matches 7 bases. Germline CDR1 reads PRHDT; CDR2 reads FYEKMQ (reference sequence). V trimming: 5 bases; J trimming: 2 bases; junction bases outside the gene matches: 6. CDR3 length equals 15 residues. CDR3 nucleotides: TGTGCCAGCAGCAACCGGGACAGCACCTACAATGAGCAGTTCTTC. The encoded protein is CASSNRDSTYNEQFF. Using reference TRBV13 and TRBJ2-1 for the parts outside the CDR3, the full variable domain is AAGVIQSPRHLIKEKRETATLKCYPIPRHDTVYWYQQGPGQDPQFLISFYEKMQSDKGSIPDRFSAQQFSDYHSELNMSSLELGDSALYFCASSNRDSTYNEQFFGPGTRLTVL.

This sequence joins TRBV7-6 and TRBJ2-1; 11 bases line up with TRBD2. Germline V gene data show CDR1 as SGHVS and CDR2 as FNYEAQ. The CDR3 sequence is 20 residues long. Trimming removed 3 bases from V and 4 bases from J; junction bases left unmatched: 17. The CDR3 bases are TGTGCCAGCAGCTTGATTAGCGGGGGGGACCTCGCAGAGTCGTACAATGAGCAGTTCTTC. This gives the protein CASSLISGGDLAESYNEQFF.

V gene TRBV6-4 combines with J gene TRBJ1-2; 8 bases fit TRBD1. Germline V gene data show CDR1 as MRHNA and CDR2 as SNTAGT. The CDR3 totals 14 residues. Trimming cost V 3 bases and J 8 bases; bases outside gene matches: 8. The CDR3 spells CASSDSADRGGYTF. The DNA of the CDR3 is TGTGCCAGCAGTGATTCCGCTGACAGGGGCGGCTACACCTTC.

The chain uses TRBV29-1 and TRBJ2-7, with D possibly matching TRBD1 (6 bases). Germline V gene data show CDR1 as SQVTM and CDR2 as ANQGSEA. This CDR3 has 13 amino acids. V was trimmed by 2 bases and J by 4 bases, leaving 12 bases between them. DNA for the CDR3: TGCAGCGTTGAATCCACAAGGGGGTACGAGCAGTACTTC. Protein sequence: CSVESTRGYEQYF.

The chain has TRBV28 and TRBJ2-3; no definite D call. The V and J ends lost 8 bases and 4 bases respectively, with 13 bases between them. The CDR3 covers 13 residues. Germline loops: CDR1 MDHEN, CDR2 SYDVKM. CDR3 loop: CASGWQYADTQYF. In DNA form, the CDR3 reads TGTGCCAGCGGTTGGCAATATGCAGATACGCAGTATTTT.

Only a few counts were recorded for this clone. The rearrangement joins TRBV18 to TRBJ1-2, with 7 positions matching TRBD1. Germline CDR1 reads KGHSH; CDR2 reads LQKENI. CDR3 length: 17 amino acids. Trimming removed 3 bases from V and 4 bases from J; junction bases left unmatched: 14. The CDR3 DNA sequence: TGTGCCAGCTCACCCTTGACCCTTCCGGGACAGACCTATGGCTACACCTTC. It encodes CASSPLTLPGQTYGYTF.

The chain has TRBV7-2 and TRBJ2-2; D possibly corresponds to TRBD2 (5 bases). This CDR3 comprises 14 residues. V lost 2 bases to trimming and J lost 6 bases, with 10 bases between them. Germline V lookup: CDR1 SGHTA, CDR2 FQGNSA. The CDR3 nucleotides read TGTGCCAGCAGCTTAATAGAGAGGGCCGGGGAGCTGTTTTTT. Its translation: CASSLIERAGELFF.

Concerning this clone: The same CDR3 can be traced to other DNA sequences in this sample. The rearrangement uses TRBV6-5 and TRBJ2-3; perhaps TRBD2 as D (6 bases). Trimming pared 0 bases from V and 3 bases from J, leaving 10 bases between. The CDR3 consists of 15 residues. Germline V gives CDR1 MNHEY, CDR2 SVGAGI. The CDR3 DNA is TGTGCCAGCAGTTACTCCGGGACTGTTACAGATACGCAGTATTTT. Translated, it gives CASSYSGTVTDTQYF.

The chain combines TRBV28 with TRBJ2-7; a possible D gene is TRBD2 (5 bases). V dropped 1 base and J dropped 10 bases, with 8 bases sitting between them. Germline-derived CDR1 and CDR2 are MDHEN and SYDVKM. CDR3 length equals 11 residues. CDR3 sequence (DNA): TGTGCCAGCAGTTTATACGGGGAACAGTACTTC. Translated: CASSLYGEQYF.

The J gene is TRBJ1-4, the V gene TRBV6-2 or TRBV6-3; 9 bases align to TRBD1. Per the germline V gene, CDR1 is MNHEY and CDR2 is SVGEGT. CDR3 length equals 18 residues. Unmatched junction bases numbered 7, after V lost 2 bases and J lost 0 bases. Here the CDR3 DNA reads TGTGCCAGCAGTTACAGGGACAGGGCTGCGACAACTAATGAAAAACTGTTTTTT. The encoded protein is CASSYRDRAATTNEKLFF.

The chain carries TRBV19 and TRBJ1-5; 8 nucleotides line up with TRBD1. CDR3 length equals 17 residues. Germline V gene data show CDR1 as LNHDA and CDR2 as SQIVND (reference sequence). With V trimmed by 6 bases and J by 5 bases, 15 bases remained unmatched. For the CDR3, the DNA is TGTGCCAGTAGCAATAACCTAAAGACAGGGGAGGATCAGCCCCAGCATTTT. Translated: CASSNNLKTGEDQPQHF.

The rearrangement links TRBV3-1 (or the pseudogene TRBV3-2) to TRBJ2-7; TRBD2 matches at 9 bases. The trim removed 3 bases at V and 3 bases at J, leaving 3 bases unmatched. The CDR3 runs to 14 residues. Germline CDR1 LGHDT, CDR2 YNNKEL (reference sequence). CDR3 nucleotide sequence: TGTGCCAGCAGCCATACAGCGGGAGGCTACGAGCAGTACTTC. Translated, it gives CASSHTAGGYEQYF.

This rearrangement joins TRBV9 to TRBJ1-1; D gene uncertain. This CDR3 is 14 amino acids long. Trimming removed 2 bases at V and 5 bases at J, with 13 bases between. Per germline, CDR1 SGDLS and CDR2 YYNGEE. In DNA form, the CDR3 reads TGTGCCAGCAGCGTTTCCGGGCGGGGAACTGAAGCTTTCTTT. This codes for CASSVSGRGTEAFF.

The V call is TRBV23-1, the J call TRBJ1-6; D may be TRBD1 (5 bases). TRBV23-1 is annotated as an ORF whose role is uncertain. V was shortened by 3 bases and J by 2 bases, with 14 bases between the two germline ends. The CDR3 has 17 residues. CDR3 region: CASSHSELGPYNSPLHF. The CDR3 DNA reads TGCGCCAGCAGTCATTCTGAATTGGGGCCCTATAATTCACCCCTCCACTTT.

V is TRBV27 and J is TRBJ1-6; D is unclear. The germline V and J ends were trimmed by 3 bases and 9 bases, with 12 bases remaining between them. Germline CDR1 is MNHEY and CDR2 is SMNVEV (reference sequence). The CDR3 spans 14 residues. Here the CDR3 DNA reads TGTGCCAGCAGTTTTTCTACTATGGGTTCACCCCTCCACTTT. Protein product: CASSFSTMGSPLHF.

The rearrangement uses TRBV2 and TRBJ2-2; 9 bases are shared with TRBD1. V lost 10 bases, J lost 5 bases, and 5 bases stayed unmatched. The CDR3 has 13 residues. Germline V CDR1 and CDR2: SNHLY, FYNNEI. CDR3 sequence reads: CANVGQGTGELFF. CDR3 DNA: TGTGCCAACGTGGGACAGGGTACCGGGGAGCTGTTTTTT.

This clone appeared a few times. J is TRBJ2-7 and V is TRBV27; D might be TRBD2 (6 bases). The ends were cut back, 2 bases at V and 7 bases at J, with 15 bases in the middle. Looked up from germline, CDR1 is MNHEY and CDR2 is SMNVEV (reference sequence). The CDR3 has 14 residues. The CDR3 sequence: CASSLAGPPGEQYF. For the CDR3, the DNA is TGTGCCAGCAGTTTAGCGGGACCACCGGGGGAGCAGTACTTC.